This TCR beta chain was sequenced in a study of beta chain features in type 1 diabetes. Study-wide results and limits: Shortening that was moderate but significant affected the TCRB CDR3s of Type 1 diabetes patients in all four CD4+ subsets. A pattern of fewer insertions and more deletions at VDJ junctions was seen in type 1 diabetes patients.

It was via CD45RO/CCR7/CD25/CD127/CD95/CD27 that CD4+ naive, central memory, regulatory and stem cell-like memory cells were sorted. This clone was counted a few times. Its antigen is undetermined. The investigators reverse transcribed all of the isolated RNA, so they sequenced expressed TCRB transcripts. The method was immunoSEQ multiplex PCR; TCRdb's version includes in-frame clones alone and lacks a portion of them. In the table there are 300,000 to 450,000 clones, over 9.5% of which are singletons. Trimming took 5 bases from V and 3 from J, leaving 11 bases between them. This CDR3 has 14 residues. Germline CDR1 reads MGHDK; CDR2 reads SYGVNS.

The receptor's source is a young woman with type 1 diabetes. The chain carries TRBV25-1 and TRBJ2-4; possibly TRBD2 for D (5 bases). Specimen: naive CD4+ T cells from blood. CDR3 sequence reads: CASSLSGVKNIQYF. The DNA for the CDR3 is TGTGCCAGCAGTTTGTCCGGGGTCAAAAACATTCAGTACTTC.